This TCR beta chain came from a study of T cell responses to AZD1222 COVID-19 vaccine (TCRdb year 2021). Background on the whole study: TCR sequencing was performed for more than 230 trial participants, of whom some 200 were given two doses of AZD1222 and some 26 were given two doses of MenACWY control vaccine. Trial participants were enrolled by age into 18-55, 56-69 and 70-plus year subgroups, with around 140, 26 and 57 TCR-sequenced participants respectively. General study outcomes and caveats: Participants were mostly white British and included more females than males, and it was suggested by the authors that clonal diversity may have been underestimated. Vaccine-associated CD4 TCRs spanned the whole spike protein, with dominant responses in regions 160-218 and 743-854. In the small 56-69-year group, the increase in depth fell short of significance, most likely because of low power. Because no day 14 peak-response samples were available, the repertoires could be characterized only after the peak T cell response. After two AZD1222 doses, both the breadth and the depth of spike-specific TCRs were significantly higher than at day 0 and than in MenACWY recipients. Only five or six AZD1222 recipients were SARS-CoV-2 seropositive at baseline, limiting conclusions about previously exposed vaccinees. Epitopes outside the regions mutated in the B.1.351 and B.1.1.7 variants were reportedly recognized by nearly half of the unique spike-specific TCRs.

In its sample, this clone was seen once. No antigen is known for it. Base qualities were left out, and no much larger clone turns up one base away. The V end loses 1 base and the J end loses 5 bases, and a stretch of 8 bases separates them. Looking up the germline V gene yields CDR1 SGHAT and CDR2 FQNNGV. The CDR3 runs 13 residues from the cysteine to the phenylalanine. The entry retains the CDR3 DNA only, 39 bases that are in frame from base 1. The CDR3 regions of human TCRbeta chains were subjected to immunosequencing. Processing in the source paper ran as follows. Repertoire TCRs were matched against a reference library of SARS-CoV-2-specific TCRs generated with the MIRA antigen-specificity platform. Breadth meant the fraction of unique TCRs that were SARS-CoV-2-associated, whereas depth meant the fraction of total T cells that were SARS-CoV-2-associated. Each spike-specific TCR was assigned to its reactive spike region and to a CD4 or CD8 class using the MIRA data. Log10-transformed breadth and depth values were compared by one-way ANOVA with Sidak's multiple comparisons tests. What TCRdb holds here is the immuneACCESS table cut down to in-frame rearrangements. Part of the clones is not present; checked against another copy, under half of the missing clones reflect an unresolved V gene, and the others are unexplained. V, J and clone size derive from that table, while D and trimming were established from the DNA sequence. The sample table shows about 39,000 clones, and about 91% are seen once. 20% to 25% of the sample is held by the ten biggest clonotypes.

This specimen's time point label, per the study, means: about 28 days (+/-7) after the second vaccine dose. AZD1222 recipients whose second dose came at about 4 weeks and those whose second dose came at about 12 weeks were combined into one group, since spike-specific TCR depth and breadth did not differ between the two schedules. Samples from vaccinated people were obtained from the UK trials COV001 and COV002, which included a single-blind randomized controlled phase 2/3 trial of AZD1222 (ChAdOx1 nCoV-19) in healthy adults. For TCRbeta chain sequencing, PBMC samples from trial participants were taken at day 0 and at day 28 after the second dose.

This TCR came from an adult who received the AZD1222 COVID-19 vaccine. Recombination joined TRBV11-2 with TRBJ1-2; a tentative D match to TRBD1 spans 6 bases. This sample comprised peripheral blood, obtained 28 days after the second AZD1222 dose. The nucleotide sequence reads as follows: TGTGCCAGCAGCTTAGGGGGGGCGTATGGCTACACCTTC. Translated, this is CASSLGGAYGYTF.